Detailed here is one TCR beta chain. The sample comes from a study of shared clonotypes between healthy human individuals. With ten immunoSEQ deep assay plates, unsorted PBMC DNA underwent sequencing. The data were produced by immunoSEQ multiplex PCR, yet TCRdb's version contains in-frame clones alone and is incomplete. The table has around 480,000 clones, over 60% seen once. None of the donors, who were healthy HIV-negative adults, had recently had acute infections or vaccinations. Between the trimmed V and J ends, which lost 7 bases and 4 bases, there was a span of 16 bases. The germline V gene encodes CDR1 MDHEN and CDR2 SYDVKM. This CDR3 is 14 amino acids long.

Sample: PBMCs. This TCR was recovered from a woman in her thirties or forties in good health. Some clones in this sample may be carry-over from other donors' samples. V and J are TRBV28 and TRBJ1-2; D may be TRBD1 (5 bases). CDR3 in DNA: TGTGCCAGCACCTGGGGAGGGGACCTCTATGGCTACACCTTC. Amino acids: CASTWGGDLYGYTF.